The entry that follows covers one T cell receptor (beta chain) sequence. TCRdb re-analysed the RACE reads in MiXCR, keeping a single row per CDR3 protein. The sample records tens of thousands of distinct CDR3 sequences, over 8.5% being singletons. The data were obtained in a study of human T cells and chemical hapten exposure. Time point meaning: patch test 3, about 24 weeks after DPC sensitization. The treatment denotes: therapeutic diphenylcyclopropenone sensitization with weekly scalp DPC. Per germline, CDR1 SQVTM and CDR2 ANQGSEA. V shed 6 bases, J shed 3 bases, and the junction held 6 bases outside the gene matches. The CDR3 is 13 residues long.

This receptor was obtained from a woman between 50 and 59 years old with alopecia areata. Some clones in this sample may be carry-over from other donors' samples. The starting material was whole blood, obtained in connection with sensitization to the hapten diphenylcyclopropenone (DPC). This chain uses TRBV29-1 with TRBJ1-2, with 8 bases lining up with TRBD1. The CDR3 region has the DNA TGCAGCGTGATGACAGGGGCCGACTATGGCTACACCTTC. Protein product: CSVMTGADYGYTF.